A selection of T cell receptor beta chains follows, all from one sample in a study of blood T cell repertoires in COVID-19. Sequencing used immunoSEQ multiplex PCR; TCRdb keeps in-frame clones, though not all of them. The sample has more than 25,000 clones; roughly 90% are singletons. Sequences were obtained from peripheral blood. The source is a human donor in a cohort sampled during active COVID-19. The CDR3 runs from the conserved cysteine through the conserved F or W. D genes are given only for firm matches. Size is stated for part of the rows, as once, few or many counts, or as a class when the clone is expanded.

>TRBJ2-7|14|TRBV5-4|NA|TRBD1
CASRKGQGAYEQYF
TGTGCCAGCAGGAAGGGACAGGGGGCCTACGAGCAGTACTTC
>TRBJ1-4|14|TRBV7-9|NA|TRBD1
CASSTDRGLEKLFF
TGTGCCAGCAGCACTGACAGGGGGCTTGAAAAACTGTTTTTT
>TRBJ2-1|16|TRBV6-2/TRBV6-3|NA|NA
CASSYSTGSSYNEQFF
TGTGCCAGCAGTTACTCGACTGGGAGCTCCTACAATGAGCAGTTCTTC
>TRBJ1-2|14|TRBV4-1|NA|NA
CASSQGQIFYGYTF
TGCGCCAGCAGCCAAGGACAGATTTTCTATGGCTACACCTTC
>TRBJ1-4|15|TRBV7-9|NA|NA
CASSSSGRTNEKLFF
TGTGCCAGCAGCTCGTCAGGGAGGACTAATGAAAAACTGTTTTTT
>TRBJ1-1|19|TRBV14|NA|NA
CASSQDLRVRSEINTEAFF
TGTGCCAGCAGCCAAGATTTGCGGGTAAGATCTGAGATCAACACTGAAGCTTTCTTT
>TRBJ1-1|11|TRBV20-1|NA|NA
CSARDLSEAFF
TGCAGTGCTAGAGATCTGTCCGAAGCTTTCTTT
>TRBJ2-3|16|TRBV28|NA|NA
CASSLEASGLTDTQYF
TGTGCCAGCAGCCTGGAAGCTTCAGGGTTAACAGATACGCAGTATTTT
>TRBJ2-1|13|TRBV5-5|NA|NA
CASSLGVEGEQFF
TGTGCCAGCAGCTTGGGGGTGGAGGGTGAGCAGTTCTTC
>TRBJ2-7|13|TRBV7-8|NA|NA
CASNSRYSYEQYF
TGTGCCAGCAACTCCCGGTACTCCTACGAGCAGTACTTC
>TRBJ2-2|16|TRBV27|NA|NA
CASSLGPGFGSGELFF
TGTGCCAGCAGTTTAGGGCCGGGGTTCGGGTCCGGGGAGCTGTTTTTT
>TRBJ2-7|16|TRBV6-6|NA|NA
CASSYSLGTRTYEQYF
TGTGCCAGCAGTTACTCGTTAGGGACACGGACCTACGAGCAGTACTTC
>TRBJ1-6|18|TRBV9|NA|NA
CASSVATEEEAYNSPLHF
TGTGCCAGCAGCGTAGCTACCGAGGAAGAAGCCTATAATTCACCCCTCCACTTT
>TRBJ2-7|14|TRBV9|NA|TRBD2
CASSGGRVPYEQYF
TGTGCCAGCAGCGGGGGGAGGGTACCCTACGAGCAGTACTTC
>TRBJ2-3|12|TRBV7-9|NA|NA
CASSRRLETQYF
TGTGCCAGCAGCCGCCGACTAGAGACGCAGTATTTT
>TRBJ2-5|17|TRBV9|NA|NA
CASSVGQGLIGEETQYF
TGTGCCAGCAGCGTAGGGCAGGGCTTGATAGGTGAAGAGACCCAGTACTTC
>TRBJ2-1|16|TRBV27|NA|NA
CASSSPGGESYNEQFF
TGTGCCAGCAGTTCCCCCGGCGGGGAATCCTACAATGAGCAGTTCTTC
>TRBJ2-3|15|TRBV5-4|NA|NA
CASSLGSGGGDTQYF
TGTGCCAGCAGCTTGGGTAGCGGTGGGGGAGATACGCAGTATTTT
>TRBJ2-7|19|TRBV10-3|NA|NA
CAITEGGTGFMLSSYEQYF
TGTGCCATCACCGAGGGGGGGACAGGATTTATGTTAAGCTCCTACGAGCAGTACTTC
>TRBJ2-7|12|TRBV29-1|once|NA
CSVFGEGTEQYF
TGCAGCGTTTTCGGTGAGGGCACCGAGCAGTACTTC
>TRBJ2-1|15|TRBV5-1|NA|TRBD1
CASSSGTGSYNEQFF
TGCGCCAGCAGCTCGGGGACAGGGTCCTACAATGAGCAGTTCTTC
>TRBJ1-4|13|TRBV5-1|NA|NA
CASSLKPGEKLFF
TGCGCCAGCAGTTTAAAGCCGGGAGAAAAACTGTTTTTT
>TRBJ2-7|16|TRBV2|few|TRBD1
CASTDRAIPSGYEQYF
TGTGCCAGCACGGACAGGGCCATACCCTCAGGGTACGAGCAGTACTTC
>TRBJ2-2|14|TRBV6-1|NA|NA
CASSDLALAGELFF
TGTGCCAGCAGTGATTTAGCGCTAGCCGGGGAGCTGTTTTTT
>TRBJ2-5|15|TRBV5-4|NA|TRBD1
CASSFLRGGGETQYF
TGTGCCAGCAGCTTCCTCCGAGGGGGCGGTGAGACCCAGTACTTC
>TRBJ1-2|13|TRBV6-5|NA|NA
CASRAGIDYGYTF
TGTGCCAGCAGGGCAGGGATCGACTATGGCTACACCTTC
>TRBJ1-1|15|TRBV6-6|NA|NA
CASRVSAGVNTEAFF
TGTGCCAGCAGAGTATCTGCAGGGGTAAACACTGAAGCTTTCTTT
>TRBJ1-2|14|TRBV2|few|TRBD1
CASSSWTGSYGYTF
TGTGCCAGCAGCTCCTGGACAGGGAGCTATGGCTACACCTTC
>TRBJ2-7|15|TRBV10-3|NA|NA
CAISAATAHSYEQYF
TGTGCCATCAGCGCGGCGACAGCTCACTCCTACGAGCAGTACTTC